Below, one TCR beta chain is given with its context. What it binds is not known. The source of the sample is a study of siplizumab effects on memory and regulatory T cells. Points from the study as a whole: The naive T cell population seemed more diverse than memory cells and seemed a major contributor to the alloresponse.

Data came from immunoSEQ multiplex PCR; TCRdb stores just in-frame clones and leaves some out. The sample has fewer than 100,000 clones, approximately 93% seen once. Trimming removed 2 bases from V and 8 bases from J, with 12 bases in between. The CDR3 length is 13 residues. Germline V gene lookup returns CDR1 MNHNY and CDR2 SVGAGI (reference sequence). Sequences were obtained from non-Treg CD4+ T cells sorted from blood. The chain couples TRBV6-6 to TRBJ1-2; D remains ambiguous. The clonotype was recovered from a human donor in good health. CDR3 sequence: CASSYGTGQGYTF. The CDR3 DNA reads as TGTGCCAGCAGTTACGGTACCGGTCAAGGCTACACCTTC.